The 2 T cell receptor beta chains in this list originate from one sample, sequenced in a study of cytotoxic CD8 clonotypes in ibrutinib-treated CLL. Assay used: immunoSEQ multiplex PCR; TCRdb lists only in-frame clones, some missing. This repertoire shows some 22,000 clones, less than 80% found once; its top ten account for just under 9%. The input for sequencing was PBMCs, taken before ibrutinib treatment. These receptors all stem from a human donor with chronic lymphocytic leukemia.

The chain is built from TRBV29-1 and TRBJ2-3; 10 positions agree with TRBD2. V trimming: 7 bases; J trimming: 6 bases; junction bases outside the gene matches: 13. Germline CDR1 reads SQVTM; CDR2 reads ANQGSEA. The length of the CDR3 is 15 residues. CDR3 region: CSAELTSGKGDTQYF. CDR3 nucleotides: TGCAGCGCAGAGTTAACTAGCGGGAAAGGGGATACGCAGTATTTT.

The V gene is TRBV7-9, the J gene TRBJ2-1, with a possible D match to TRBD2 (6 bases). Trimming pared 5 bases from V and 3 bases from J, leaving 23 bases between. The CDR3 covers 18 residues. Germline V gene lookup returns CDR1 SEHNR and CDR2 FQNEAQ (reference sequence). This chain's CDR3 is CASSPPVLAGYNYNEQFF. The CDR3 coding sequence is TGTGCCAGCAGCCCCCCCGTATTGGCGGGGTACAACTACAATGAGCAGTTCTTC.